This entry lists 10 T cell receptor beta chains sequenced from one sample in a study of T cells in Graves' hyperthyroidism and ophthalmopathy. RNA transcripts provided the source from which TCR beta CDR3 regions were amplified. A first-round RT-PCR of the TCR CDR3 used the HTBI primer set. MiXCR, applied by TCRdb to the multiplex PCR reads, yields one record per CDR3 protein. Of 350,000 to 400,000 distinct CDR3 sequences listed, about 18% were seen once; the top ten hold around 40%. Sequences were obtained from blood. These receptors were obtained from a young man with Graves' ophthalmopathy.

This chain joins TRBV4-1 and TRBJ2-7; 8 bases agree with TRBD2. CDR3 size: 15 residues. In germline, CDR1 is MGHRA, CDR2 YSYEKL. V lost 6 bases and J lost 4; bases outside the gene matches: 11. The CDR3 DNA reads as TGCGCCAGCAGTGCCTTTCCGGGACTAGGGTACGAGCAGTACTTC. It codes for CASSAFPGLGYEQYF.

In its sample, this clonotype was seen a few times. The J gene is TRBJ1-3, the V gene TRBV27; TRBD1 matches at 8 bases. Germline CDR1 and CDR2: MNHEY and SMNVEV (reference sequence). This CDR3 has 12 residues. J lost 7 bases, V lost 9 bases, and 5 bases had no gene match. CDR3 in amino acids: CASTDRGNTIYF. CDR3 coding DNA: TGTGCCAGTACCGACAGGGGTAACACCATATATTTT.

This clonotype was detected many times. V usage is TRBV28 and J usage is TRBJ2-1, with TRBD1 matching 12 bases. CDR1 and CDR2 from the germline V gene are MDHEN and SYDVKM. Losses at the gene ends were 2 bases for V and 8 bases for J; bases not matched to a gene: 4. The CDR3 runs to 15 residues. The CDR3 DNA is TGTGCCAGCAGTTTAGGGACAGGGGGCCGGGATGAGCAGTTCTTC. Its translation is CASSLGTGGRDEQFF.

The chain couples TRBV20-1 to TRBJ2-1, with D perhaps TRBD1 or TRBD2 (6 bases each). The CDR3 consists of 16 residues. The germline V gene has CDR1 DFQATT and CDR2 SNEGSKA (reference sequence). The V gene lost 3 bases and the J gene lost 7 bases, with 22 bases spanning the gap. The CDR3 DNA reads TGCAGTGCTAGGCGCATGCCAGGGGAGGTGGAAAATGAGCAGTTCTTC. It translates to CSARRMPGEVENEQFF.

The chain is built from TRBV6-1 and TRBJ2-2, with D uncertain. This CDR3 has 15 amino acids. Per the germline V gene, CDR1 is MNHNS and CDR2 is SASEGT. V was clipped by 6 bases and J by 4 bases, with 15 bases between them. CDR3 sequence: CASSPGMHTTGELFF. CDR3 DNA: TGTGCCAGCAGCCCCGGAATGCACACCACCGGGGAGCTGTTTTTT.

This clonotype was seen a few times. The rearrangement joins TRBV6-1 to TRBJ1-5; possible D gene TRBD1, 5 bases. Germline V lookup: CDR1 MNHNS, CDR2 SASEGT. V dropped 6 bases and J dropped 0 bases, with 12 bases sitting between them. This CDR3 has 15 residues. The CDR3 DNA sequence: TGTGCCAGCAGGCTAACGGGGGATAGCAATCAGCCCCAGCATTTT. It yields the protein CASRLTGDSNQPQHF.

This clonotype was recorded many times. This chain uses TRBV7-9 with TRBJ1-1; D unresolved. Germline CDR1 is SEHNR and CDR2 is FQNEAQ (reference sequence). V was trimmed by 4 bases and J by 7 bases, leaving 7 bases between them. The CDR3 is 11 amino acids. The chain's CDR3 is CASSSLIEAFF. CDR3 nucleotide sequence: TGTGCCAGCAGCTCCCTGATTGAAGCTTTCTTT. Variable domain in full (rest from reference TRBV7-9 and TRBJ1-1): DTGVSQNPRHKITKRGQNVTFRCDPISEHNRLYWYRQTLGQGPEFLTYFQNEAQLEKSRLLSDRFSAERPKGSFSTLEIQRTEQGDSAMYLCASSSLIEAFFGQGTRLTVV.

This clonotype was seen many times. The rearrangement uses TRBV20-1 and TRBJ2-7; D may be TRBD1 or TRBD2 (5 bases each). Trimming took 3 bases from V and 5 from J, leaving 11 bases between them. Germline assignment: CDR1 DFQATT and CDR2 SNEGSKA (reference sequence). This CDR3 is 12 amino acids long. CDR3 bases: TGCAGTGCTAGGAAGCAGGGAGACGAGCAGTACTTC. It yields the protein CSARKQGDEQYF.

This clonotype was seen many times. The chain joins TRBV3-1 to TRBJ1-4, with D perhaps TRBD1 (5 bases). The CDR3 extends over 15 amino acids. Germline V lookup: CDR1 LGHDT, CDR2 YNNKEL (reference sequence). The V end was cut by 4 bases, the J end by 3 bases, with 12 bases between. The CDR3 nucleotides read TGTGCCAGCAGCCTCTCCACGGGACCTAATGAAAAACTGTTTTTT. Its protein product is CASSLSTGPNEKLFF.

Ten or more counts support this clonotype. This rearrangement joins TRBV28 to TRBJ2-7; no firm D call. V dropped 5 bases and J dropped 2 bases, with 13 bases sitting between them. The CDR3 consists of 14 residues. In germline, CDR1 is MDHEN, CDR2 SYDVKM. The DNA for the CDR3 is TGTGCCAGCAGTCCCCGAATAGTAGCCTACGAGCAGTACTTC. Its protein product is CASSPRIVAYEQYF.